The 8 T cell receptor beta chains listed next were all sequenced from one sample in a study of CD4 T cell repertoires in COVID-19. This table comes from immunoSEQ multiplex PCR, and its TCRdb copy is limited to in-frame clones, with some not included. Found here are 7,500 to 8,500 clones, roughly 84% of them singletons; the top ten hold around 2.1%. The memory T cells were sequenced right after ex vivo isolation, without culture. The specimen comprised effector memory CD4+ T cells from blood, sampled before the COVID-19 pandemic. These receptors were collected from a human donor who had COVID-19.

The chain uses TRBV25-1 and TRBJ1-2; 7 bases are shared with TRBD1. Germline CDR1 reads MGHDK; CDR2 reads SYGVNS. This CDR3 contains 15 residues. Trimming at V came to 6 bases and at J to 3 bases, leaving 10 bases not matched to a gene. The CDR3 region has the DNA TGTGCCAGCAGCCACCGGGACAGACAAGACTATGGCTACACCTTC. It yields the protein CASSHRDRQDYGYTF.

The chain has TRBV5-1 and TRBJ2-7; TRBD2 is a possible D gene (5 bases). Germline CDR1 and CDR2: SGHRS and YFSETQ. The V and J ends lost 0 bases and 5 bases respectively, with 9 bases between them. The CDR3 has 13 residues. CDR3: CASSLEMRDEQYF. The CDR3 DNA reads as TGCGCCAGCAGCTTGGAGATGCGGGACGAGCAGTACTTC. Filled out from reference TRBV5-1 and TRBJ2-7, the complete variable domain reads KAGVTQTPRYLIKTRGQQVTLSCSPISGHRSVSWYQQTPGQGLQFLFEYFSETQRNKGNFPGRFSGRQFSNSRSEMNVSTLELGDSALYLCASSLEMRDEQYFGPGTRLTVT.

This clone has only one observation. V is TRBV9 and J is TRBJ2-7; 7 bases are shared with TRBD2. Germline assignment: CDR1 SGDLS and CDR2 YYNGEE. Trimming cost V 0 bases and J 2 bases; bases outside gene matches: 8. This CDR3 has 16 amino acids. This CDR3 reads CASSVGGPGGTYEQYF. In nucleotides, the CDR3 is TGTGCCAGCAGCGTAGGAGGACCGGGGGGTACCTACGAGCAGTACTTC.

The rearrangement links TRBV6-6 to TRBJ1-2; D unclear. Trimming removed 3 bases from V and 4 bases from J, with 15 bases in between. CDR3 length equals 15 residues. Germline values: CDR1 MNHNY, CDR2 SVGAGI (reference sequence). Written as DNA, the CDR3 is TGTGCCAGCAGTTATGGATCAATGGAGGCCTATGGCTACACCTTC. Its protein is CASSYGSMEAYGYTF.

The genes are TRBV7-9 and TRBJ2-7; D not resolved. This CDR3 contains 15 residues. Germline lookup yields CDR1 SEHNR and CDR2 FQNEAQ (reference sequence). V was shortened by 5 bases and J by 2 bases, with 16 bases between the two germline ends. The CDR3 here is CASSPSMGRAYEQYF. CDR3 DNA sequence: TGTGCCAGCAGCCCCTCCATGGGCAGAGCCTACGAGCAGTACTTC. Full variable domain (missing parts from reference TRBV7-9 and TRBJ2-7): DTGVSQNPRHKITKRGQNVTFRCDPISEHNRLYWYRQTLGQGPEFLTYFQNEAQLEKSRLLSDRFSAERPKGSFSTLEIQRTEQGDSAMYLCASSPSMGRAYEQYFGPGTRLTVT.

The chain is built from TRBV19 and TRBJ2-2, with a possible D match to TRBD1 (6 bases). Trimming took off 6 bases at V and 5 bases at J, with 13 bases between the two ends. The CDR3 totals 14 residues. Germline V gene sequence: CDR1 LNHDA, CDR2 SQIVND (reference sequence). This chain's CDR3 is CASRGQGLTGELFF. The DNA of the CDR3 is TGTGCCAGTAGAGGGCAGGGGCTGACCGGGGAGCTGTTTTTT.

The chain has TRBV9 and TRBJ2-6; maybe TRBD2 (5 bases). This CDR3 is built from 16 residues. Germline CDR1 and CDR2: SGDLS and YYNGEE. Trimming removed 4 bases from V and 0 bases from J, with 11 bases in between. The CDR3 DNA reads TGTGCCAGCAGCTCCACGGGGAGCTCTGGGGCCAACGTCCTGACTTTC. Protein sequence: CASSSTGSSGANVLTF.

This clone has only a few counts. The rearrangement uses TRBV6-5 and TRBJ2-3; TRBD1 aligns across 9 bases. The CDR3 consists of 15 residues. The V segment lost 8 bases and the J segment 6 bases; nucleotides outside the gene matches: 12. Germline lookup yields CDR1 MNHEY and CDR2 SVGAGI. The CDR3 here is CASGWPGQGVDTQYF. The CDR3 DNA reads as TGTGCCAGCGGATGGCCGGGACAGGGCGTTGATACGCAGTATTTT.